This T cell receptor beta chain emerged from a study of CD8 T cells in Susac syndrome (dated by TCRdb to about 2019). Study-level background: Repertoire sequencing was used to test whether CD8+ T cell activation and differentiation in Susac syndrome was antigen driven. CD8+ T cell repertoire clonality was compared between about a dozen healthy donors, approximately 14 Susac syndrome patients and approximately 16 multiple sclerosis patients. Study-wide conclusions, independent of this receptor: The study acknowledged that relatively few individuals were included in the TCR sequencing and HLA analysis.

High-throughput TCR beta sequencing profiled peripheral blood CD8+ and CD4+ T cells from healthy donors, Susac syndrome patients and multiple sclerosis patients. The multiple sclerosis controls were treatment-naive patients whose relapsing-remitting disease, either stable or active, fulfilled the revised McDonald criteria. Bulk CD8+ and CD4+ T cells were purified magnetically by negative isolation, whereas CD8+ TEMRA cells were enriched by FACS. Blood was drawn into EDTA tubes, processed within 24 hours, and PBMCs were isolated by density gradient centrifugation. PBMCs intended for TCR sequencing were frozen in liquid nitrogen and were later thawed in a 37 degrees C water bath. The sorted or isolated CD4+, CD8+ and CD8+ TEMRA cells reached a purity of at least 90%. This clonotype was seen once. Its target antigen remains unknown. The input lacks base qualities; no much larger clone sits a single base away. Just one read gives weak support.

V and J are truncated by 4 bases and 6 bases respectively, leaving an intervening sequence of 9 bases. The CDR1 and CDR2 encoded by the germline V gene are SNHLY and FYNNEI. From cysteine to phenylalanine, the CDR3 is 13 amino acids long. Of all the DNA, just the CDR3 is kept, 39 bases in frame from base 1. RNA was extracted with the RNeasy kit and roughly 0.45 to 1 ug was reverse transcribed using random hexamers. The immunoSEQ multiplex PCR assay, which covers 54 Vbeta and 13 Jbeta segments, was used to amplify TCR beta CDR3 regions. Bias from PCR amplification was corrected by using a synthetic template baseline for primer optimization and for computational correction. Under the source paper's analysis protocol: Reads were annotated to V, D and J genes per IMGT and analyzed with immunoSEQ Analyzer, keeping only productive sequences. Clonality was calculated as one minus the Shannon entropy normalized by log2 of the number of productive unique sequences. Public and private clones were assessed among the 100 most prevalent clones of each patient and control. Clones were defined as Susac-specific when absent from the healthy and MS cohorts, from 1052 published viral clones and from other ImmuneACCESS disease sequences. TCRdb reprocessing: public reads trimmed at Q25 with fastp, clones called with MiXCR, in-frame beta chains kept. Merged by CDR3 protein, the rows form single entries marked with the most common genes and DNA. In this record, the V and J calls reflect TCRdb's handling and not the investigators' own analysis. This sample has some 200,000 distinct CDR3 sequences in its table, and 92% of those were observed once. The ten biggest clones cover 0.1% to 0.15% of the sample.

The rearrangement joined TRBV2 to TRBJ2-2; a tentative D match to TRBD1 spans 6 bases. Specimen: CD8+ T cells from PBMCs. The receptor was isolated from a human donor with multiple sclerosis. The sequenced DNA: TGTGCCAGCAGTGTACAGGGTCCCGGGGAGCTGTTTTTT. Its product reads: CASSVQGPGELFF.